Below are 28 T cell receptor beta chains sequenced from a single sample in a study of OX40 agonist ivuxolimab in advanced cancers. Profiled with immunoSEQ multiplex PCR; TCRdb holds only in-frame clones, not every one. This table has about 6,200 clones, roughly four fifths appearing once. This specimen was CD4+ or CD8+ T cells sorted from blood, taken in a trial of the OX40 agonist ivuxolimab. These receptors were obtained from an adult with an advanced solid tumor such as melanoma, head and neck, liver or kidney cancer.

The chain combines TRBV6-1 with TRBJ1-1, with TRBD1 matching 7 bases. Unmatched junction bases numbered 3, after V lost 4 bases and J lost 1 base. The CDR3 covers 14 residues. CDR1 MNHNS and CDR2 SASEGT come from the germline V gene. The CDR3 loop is CASSVWTGNTEAFF. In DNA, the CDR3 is TGTGCCAGCAGTGTTTGGACAGGGAACACTGAAGCTTTCTTT.

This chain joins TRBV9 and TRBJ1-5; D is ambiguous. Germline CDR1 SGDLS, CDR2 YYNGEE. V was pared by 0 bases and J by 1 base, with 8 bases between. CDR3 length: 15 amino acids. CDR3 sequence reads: CASSVEGVSNQPQHF. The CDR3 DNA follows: TGTGCCAGCAGCGTAGAGGGAGTAAGCAATCAGCCCCAGCATTTT.

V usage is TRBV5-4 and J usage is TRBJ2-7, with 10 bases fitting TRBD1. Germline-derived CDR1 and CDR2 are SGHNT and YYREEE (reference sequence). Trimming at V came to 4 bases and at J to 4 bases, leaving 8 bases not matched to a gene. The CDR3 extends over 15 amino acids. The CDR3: CASSTWDRGSYEQYF. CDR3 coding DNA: TGTGCCAGCAGCACCTGGGACAGGGGTTCGTACGAGCAGTACTTC.

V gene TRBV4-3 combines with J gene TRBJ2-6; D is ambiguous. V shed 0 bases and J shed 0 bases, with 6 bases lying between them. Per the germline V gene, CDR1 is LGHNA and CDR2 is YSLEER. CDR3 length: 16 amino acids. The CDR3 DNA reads TGCGCCAGCAGCCAAGATAGGTCCTCTGGGGCCAACGTCCTGACTTTC. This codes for CASSQDRSSGANVLTF.

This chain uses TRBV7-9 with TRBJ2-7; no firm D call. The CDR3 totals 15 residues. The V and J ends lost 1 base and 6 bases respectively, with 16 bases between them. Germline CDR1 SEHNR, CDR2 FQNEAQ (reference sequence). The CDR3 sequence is CASSLGVGPLGEQYF. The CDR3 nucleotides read TGTGCCAGCAGCTTAGGTGTAGGGCCGTTGGGCGAGCAGTACTTC.

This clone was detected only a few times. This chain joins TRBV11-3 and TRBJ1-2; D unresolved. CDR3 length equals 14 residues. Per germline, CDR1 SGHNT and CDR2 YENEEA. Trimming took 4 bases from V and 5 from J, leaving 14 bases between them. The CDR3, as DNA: TGTGCCAGCAGCTCGGGGAGGGAATATTATGGCTACACCTTC. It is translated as CASSSGREYYGYTF.

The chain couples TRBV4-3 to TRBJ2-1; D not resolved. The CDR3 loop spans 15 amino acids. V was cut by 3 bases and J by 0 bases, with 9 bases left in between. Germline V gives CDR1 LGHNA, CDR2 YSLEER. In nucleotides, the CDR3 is TGCGCCAGCAGCCAGGACGGTAGCTCCTACAATGAGCAGTTCTTC. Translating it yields CASSQDGSSYNEQFF.

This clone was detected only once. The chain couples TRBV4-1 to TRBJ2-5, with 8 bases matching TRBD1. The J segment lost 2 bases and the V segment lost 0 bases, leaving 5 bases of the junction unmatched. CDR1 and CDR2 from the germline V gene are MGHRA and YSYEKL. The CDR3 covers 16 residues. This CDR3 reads CASSQDGTGFQETQYF. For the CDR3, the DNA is TGCGCCAGCAGCCAAGACGGGACAGGCTTTCAAGAGACCCAGTACTTC.

The CDR3 sequence: CASSRGGYHEQYF. The DNA of the CDR3 is TGTGCCAGCAGTAGGGGGGGATATCACGAGCAGTACTTC. V and J are TRBV9 and TRBJ2-7, with D maybe TRBD2 (7 bases). The CDR3 totals 13 residues. In germline, CDR1 is SGDLS, CDR2 YYNGEE. V was cut by 5 bases and J by 5 bases, with 14 bases left in between.

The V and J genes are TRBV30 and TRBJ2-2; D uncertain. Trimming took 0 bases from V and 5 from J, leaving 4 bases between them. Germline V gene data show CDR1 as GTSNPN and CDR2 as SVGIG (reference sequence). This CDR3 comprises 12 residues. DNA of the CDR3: TGTGCCTGGAGTGTATATACCGGGGAGCTGTTTTTT. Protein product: CAWSVYTGELFF. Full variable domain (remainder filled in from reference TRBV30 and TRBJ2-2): SQTIHQWPATLVQPVGSPLSLECTVEGTSNPNLYWYRQAAGRGLQLLFYSVGIGQISSEVPQNLSASRPQDRQFILSSKKLLLSDSGFYLCAWSVYTGELFFGEGSRLTVL.

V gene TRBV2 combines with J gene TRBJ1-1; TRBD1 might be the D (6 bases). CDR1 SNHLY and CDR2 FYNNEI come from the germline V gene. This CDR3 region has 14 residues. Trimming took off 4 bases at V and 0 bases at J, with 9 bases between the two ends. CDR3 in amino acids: CASSVDSLNTEAFF. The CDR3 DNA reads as TGTGCCAGCAGTGTGGACAGCCTGAACACTGAAGCTTTCTTT.

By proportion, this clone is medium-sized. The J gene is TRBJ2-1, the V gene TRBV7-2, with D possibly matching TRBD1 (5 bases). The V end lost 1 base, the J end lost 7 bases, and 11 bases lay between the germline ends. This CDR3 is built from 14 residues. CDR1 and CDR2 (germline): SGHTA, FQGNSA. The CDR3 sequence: CASSLVWGTNEQFF. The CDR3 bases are TGTGCCAGCAGCTTAGTGTGGGGCACAAATGAGCAGTTCTTC.

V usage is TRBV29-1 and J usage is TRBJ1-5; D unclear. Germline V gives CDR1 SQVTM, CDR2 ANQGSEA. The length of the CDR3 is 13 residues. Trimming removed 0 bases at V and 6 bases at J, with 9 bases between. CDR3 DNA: TGCAGCGTTGAAGATAGAGAGGGTCAGCCCCAGCATTTT. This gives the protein CSVEDREGQPQHF.

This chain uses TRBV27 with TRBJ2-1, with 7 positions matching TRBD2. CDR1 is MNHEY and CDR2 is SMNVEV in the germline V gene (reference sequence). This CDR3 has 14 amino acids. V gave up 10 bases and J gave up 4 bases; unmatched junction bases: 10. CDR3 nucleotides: TGTGCCACCTTTAGCGGGTATGGTTACAATGAGCAGTTCTTC. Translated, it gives CATFSGYGYNEQFF.

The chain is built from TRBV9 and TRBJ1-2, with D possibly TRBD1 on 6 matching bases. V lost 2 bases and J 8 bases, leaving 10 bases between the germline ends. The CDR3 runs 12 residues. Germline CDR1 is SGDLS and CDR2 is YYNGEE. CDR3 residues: CASSVRGGGYTF. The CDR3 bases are TGTGCCAGCAGCGTCAGGGGAGGCGGCTACACCTTC.

The CDR3 protein is CASARPRWTTGELFF. In nucleotides, the CDR3 is TGTGCCAGCGCAAGACCCAGATGGACCACCGGGGAGCTGTTTTTT. The V and J genes are TRBV6-1 and TRBJ2-2; no clear D gene. CDR1 and CDR2 from the germline V gene are MNHNS and SASEGT. The CDR3 loop spans 15 amino acids. Trimming pared 8 bases from V and 4 bases from J, leaving 17 bases between.

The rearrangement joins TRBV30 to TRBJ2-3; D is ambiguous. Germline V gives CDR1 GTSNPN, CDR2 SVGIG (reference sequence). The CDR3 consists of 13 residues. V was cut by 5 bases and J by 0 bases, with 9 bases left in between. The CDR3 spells CAWGQSSTDTQYF. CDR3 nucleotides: TGTGCCTGGGGGCAGAGTAGCACAGATACGCAGTATTTT.

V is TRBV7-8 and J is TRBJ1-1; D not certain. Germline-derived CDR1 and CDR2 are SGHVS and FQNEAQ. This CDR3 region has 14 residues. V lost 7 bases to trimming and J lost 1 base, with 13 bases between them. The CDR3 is CASNTGSWNTEAFF. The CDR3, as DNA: TGTGCCAGCAACACGGGCAGTTGGAACACTGAAGCTTTCTTT.

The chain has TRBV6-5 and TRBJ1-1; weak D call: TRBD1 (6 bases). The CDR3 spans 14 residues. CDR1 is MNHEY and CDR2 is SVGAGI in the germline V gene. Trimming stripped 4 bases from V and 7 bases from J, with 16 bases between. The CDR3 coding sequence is TGTGCCAGCAGTTCCCGGGCGGGCAGGGGTGAAGCTTTCTTT. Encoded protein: CASSSRAGRGEAFF.

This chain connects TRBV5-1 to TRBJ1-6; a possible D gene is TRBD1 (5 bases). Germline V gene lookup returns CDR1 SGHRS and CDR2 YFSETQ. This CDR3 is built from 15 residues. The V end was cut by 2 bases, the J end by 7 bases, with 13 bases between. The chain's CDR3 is CASSLTGNANSPLHF. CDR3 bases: TGCGCCAGCAGCTTAACAGGTAATGCGAATTCACCCCTCCACTTT.

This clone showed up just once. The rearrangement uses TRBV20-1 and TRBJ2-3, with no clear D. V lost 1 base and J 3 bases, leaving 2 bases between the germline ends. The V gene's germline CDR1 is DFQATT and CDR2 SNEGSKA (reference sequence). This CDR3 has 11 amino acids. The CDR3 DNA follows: TGCAGTGCTAGAGCTACAGATACGCAGTATTTT. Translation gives CSARATDTQYF.

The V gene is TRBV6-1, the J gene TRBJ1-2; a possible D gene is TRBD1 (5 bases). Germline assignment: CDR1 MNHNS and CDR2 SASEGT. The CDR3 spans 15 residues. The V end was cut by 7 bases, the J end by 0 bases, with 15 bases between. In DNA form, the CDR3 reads TGTGCCAGCAAGGCCAGGGCGGCATCTAACTATGGCTACACCTTC. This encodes CASKARAASNYGYTF.

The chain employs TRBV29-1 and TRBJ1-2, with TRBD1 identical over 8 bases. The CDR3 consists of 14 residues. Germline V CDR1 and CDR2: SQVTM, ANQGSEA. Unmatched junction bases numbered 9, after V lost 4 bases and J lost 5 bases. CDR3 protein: CSVASGQEGYGYTF. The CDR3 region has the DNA TGCAGCGTTGCTTCGGGACAGGAGGGTTATGGCTACACCTTC.

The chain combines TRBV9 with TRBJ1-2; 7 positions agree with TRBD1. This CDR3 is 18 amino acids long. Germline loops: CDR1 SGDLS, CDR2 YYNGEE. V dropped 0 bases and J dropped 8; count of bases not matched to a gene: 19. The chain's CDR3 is CASSVEPKLDRVIGGYTF. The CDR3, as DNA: TGTGCCAGCAGCGTAGAACCTAAATTAGACAGGGTGATTGGGGGCTACACCTTC.

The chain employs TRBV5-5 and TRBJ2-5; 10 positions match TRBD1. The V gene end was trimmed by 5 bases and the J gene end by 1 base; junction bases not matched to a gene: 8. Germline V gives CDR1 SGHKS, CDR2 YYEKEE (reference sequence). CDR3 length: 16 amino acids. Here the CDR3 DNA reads TGTGCCAGCAGGTTTGGGACAGGGGCCAGCCAAGAGACCCAGTACTTC. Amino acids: CASRFGTGASQETQYF.

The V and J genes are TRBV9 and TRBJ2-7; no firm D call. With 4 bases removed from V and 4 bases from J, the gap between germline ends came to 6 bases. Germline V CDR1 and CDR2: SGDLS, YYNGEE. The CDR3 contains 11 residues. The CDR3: CASSPGYEQYF. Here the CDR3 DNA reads TGTGCCAGCAGCCCGGGTTACGAGCAGTACTTC.

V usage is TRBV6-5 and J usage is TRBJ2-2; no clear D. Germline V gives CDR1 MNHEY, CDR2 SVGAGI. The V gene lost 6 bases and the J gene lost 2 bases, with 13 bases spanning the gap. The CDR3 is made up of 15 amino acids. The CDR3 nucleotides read TGTGCCAGCAGCCGAGTGGACGGCAACACCGGGGAGCTGTTTTTT. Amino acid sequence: CASSRVDGNTGELFF.

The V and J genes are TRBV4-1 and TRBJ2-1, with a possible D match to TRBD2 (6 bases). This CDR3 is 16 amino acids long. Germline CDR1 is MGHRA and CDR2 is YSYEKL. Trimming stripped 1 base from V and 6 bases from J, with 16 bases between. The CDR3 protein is CASSQAWGVLVNEQFF. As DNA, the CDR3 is TGCGCCAGCAGCCAAGCGTGGGGGGTTCTGGTCAATGAGCAGTTCTTC.